These T cell receptor beta chains were read from a single sample in a study of T cell repertoires in cytomegalovirus infection. MiXCR, run by TCRdb on the reads, gives a single entry per CDR3 protein. There are approximately 910,000 distinct CDR3 sequences in the sample; 31% occur only once, and more than 13% lies in the top ten. These receptors have no known antigen. The sample in question was cultured CD8+ T cells from PBMCs, obtained from culture after CMV antigen stimulation. The receptor source for this set is a human donor in good health (CMV status not recorded). Some clones in this sample may be carry-over from other donors' samples. Each CDR3 is given with its conserved first and last residue. Fields, in order: CDR3 DNA, CDR3 protein, clone size, V gene, D gene, J gene. D genes are given only for firm matches. Clone sizes are given selectively: once, few, many, or a class where the clone is expanded.

TGCGCCAGCAGCCAAGTTTTGTCCGGGGTTGGCCTCAATGAGCAGTTCTTC,CASSQVLSGVGLNEQFF,NA,TRBV4-3,NA,TRBJ2-1
TGTGCCAGCAGTTACGGGGCAGGACGCAATCAGCCCCAGCATTTT,CASSYGAGRNQPQHF,NA,TRBV6-2/TRBV6-3,NA,TRBJ1-5
TGTGCCAGCAGCCTACTTCGGGGGTTTGATGACCCCCTCCACTTT,CASSLLRGFDDPLHF,NA,TRBV28,NA,TRBJ1-6
TGTGCCAGCAGCCAAGACAGAGGGAATGCCTATGGCTACACCTTC,CASSQDRGNAYGYTF,few,TRBV14,NA,TRBJ1-2
TGTGCCAGCAGCTTAGATAGACTAGCCACCTCCTACAATAAGCAGTTCTTC,CASSLDRLATSYNKQFF,NA,TRBV11-3,TRBD2,TRBJ2-1
TGTGCCAGCAGCTTAGCTACTAGCGGGTCCTCTAGCACAGATACGCAGTATTTT,CASSLATSGSSSTDTQYF,many,TRBV7-6,TRBD2,TRBJ2-3
TGTGCCAGCAGTGCCGGCCAGGGAGACACTGAAGCTTTCTTT,CASSAGQGDTEAFF,many,TRBV2,NA,TRBJ1-1
TGTGCCAGCAGCTGGACTAGCGGGGGGACAGATACGCAGTATTTT,CASSWTSGGTDTQYF,many,TRBV7-6,TRBD2,TRBJ2-3
TGTGTCAGCAGCTTCGGAGAAAAACTGTTTTTT,CVSSFGEKLFF,NA,TRBV7-4,NA,TRBJ1-4
TGTGCCAGCAGTTACTCGTCCGGGACAGGGTGGATTATCAGCAATCAGCCCCAGCATTTT,CASSYSSGTGWIISNQPQHF,once,TRBV6-2/TRBV6-3,TRBD1,TRBJ1-5
TGTGCCAGCAGCAGCGGTGGGGGACAACTTTCCCCACAAGGAAAACTGTTTTTT,CASSSGGGQLSPQGKLFF,few,TRBV7-6,NA,TRBJ1-4
TGTGCCAGCAGTTACTCAGGCCCGCCTAACTATGGCTACACCTTC,CASSYSGPPNYGYTF,NA,TRBV6-5,NA,TRBJ1-2
TGTGCCAGTAACAGGGGGCTAGCGGGAGATATAAGCACAGATACGCAGTATTTT,CASNRGLAGDISTDTQYF,NA,TRBV19,NA,TRBJ2-3
TGTGCCAGCAAAAAAAAAGATGGGACAGATCCCTTCGCTGAAGCTTTCTTT,CASKKKDGTDPFAEAFF,few,TRBV4-2,TRBD1,TRBJ1-1
TGTGCCAGCAGTTACCCAGGACTAGCGGGGGGGCCGAGGACCGGGGAGCTGTTTTTT,CASSYPGLAGGPRTGELFF,NA,TRBV6-6,TRBD2,TRBJ2-2
TGTGCCAGCAGCCAAGATCTTAGCGTCGAGACCCAGTACTTC,CASSQDLSVETQYF,NA,TRBV3-1,NA,TRBJ2-5
TGCGCCAGCAGCCAAGAGTGGACAGAGTACAATGAGCAGTTCTTC,CASSQEWTEYNEQFF,few,TRBV4-1,NA,TRBJ2-1
TGTGCCAGCAGTTTATTTGACAGTCCCCAGCATTTT,CASSLFDSPQHF,few,TRBV28,NA,TRBJ1-5
TGTGCCAGCTTGGGGTACACAGATACGCAGTATTTT,CASLGYTDTQYF,NA,TRBV19,NA,TRBJ2-3
TGTGCCAGCAGCTTGGCAGGGCCTGGAAACACCATATATTTT,CASSLAGPGNTIYF,NA,TRBV5-6,NA,TRBJ1-3
TGTGCCAGCAGCCAAGATCCCAGACAGGAGTCTAGCACAGATACGCAGTATTTT,CASSQDPRQESSTDTQYF,NA,TRBV4-2,NA,TRBJ2-3
TGTGCCAGCAGCATTGGGACAATTGAAGCTTTCTTT,CASSIGTIEAFF,many,TRBV7-9,NA,TRBJ1-1
TGTGCCAGCAGCTTGGGACGCACCTACAATGAGCAGTTCTTC,CASSLGRTYNEQFF,NA,TRBV13,NA,TRBJ2-1
TGTGCCATCACCGTGGGGACAGGGAATGGCTACACCTTC,CAITVGTGNGYTF,NA,TRBV10-3,TRBD1,TRBJ1-2
TGTGCCAGCAGCGACAGGAACACCTACGAGCAGTACTTC,CASSDRNTYEQYF,once,TRBV7-6,NA,TRBJ2-7
TGCGCCAGCAGCCAAGACGACTCCGGGCCTCCTAGCTATGGCTACACCTTC,CASSQDDSGPPSYGYTF,few,TRBV4-1,NA,TRBJ1-2
TGTGCCAGCAGTCGTAAAGGGATTGGTGAAGCTTTCTTT,CASSRKGIGEAFF,NA,TRBV7-6,NA,TRBJ1-1
TGTGCCAGTAGTATTTTGGACAGGGCGGCGAACGAGCAGTACTTC,CASSILDRAANEQYF,few,TRBV19,TRBD1,TRBJ2-7
TGTGCCAGCAGCTTCTTCAGGGCAGTTAATTCACCCCTCCACTTT,CASSFFRAVNSPLHF,few,TRBV5-8,NA,TRBJ1-6
TGTGCGGGAGACGGCTACACCTTC,CAGDGYTF,NA,TRBV7-2,NA,TRBJ1-2
TGTGCCAGTAGTGGGGGCCCCCGCGGCTACACCTTC,CASSGGPRGYTF,NA,TRBV19,NA,TRBJ1-2
TGCAGCGTTGAGGCGCAGGGACACACCGGGGAGCTGTTTTTT,CSVEAQGHTGELFF,NA,TRBV29-1,NA,TRBJ2-2
TGTGCCAGCAGTTTAGGGCAGGGTTTTCGGACTGAAGCTTTCTTT,CASSLGQGFRTEAFF,NA,TRBV6-1,NA,TRBJ1-1
TGTGCCAGCAGCTCTCCAAGGCCGGGACAGAGGAACACTGAAGCTTTCTTT,CASSSPRPGQRNTEAFF,few,TRBV7-9,TRBD1,TRBJ1-1
TGCAGTGCTAATGACAGGGACAATCAGCCCCAGCATTTT,CSANDRDNQPQHF,once,TRBV20-1,TRBD1,TRBJ1-5
TGTGCCAACAGCCAAAGGACAGGGGGGTCCACTGAAGCTTTCTTT,CANSQRTGGSTEAFF,NA,TRBV3-1,TRBD1,TRBJ1-1
TGTGCCAGCGGGACAGGGGTTGAGACCCAGTACTTC,CASGTGVETQYF,few,TRBV12-3/TRBV12-4,TRBD1,TRBJ2-5
TGTGCCAGTAGGACCCCAGGGCAGCCCCAGCATTTT,CASRTPGQPQHF,NA,TRBV19,NA,TRBJ1-5
TGTGCCAGCAGCGGGAGCGGGGCTCCGGATACGCAGTATTTT,CASSGSGAPDTQYF,NA,TRBV9,TRBD2,TRBJ2-3
TGTGCCAGCAGCTTTCCGGGACGAGGCTCTGGAAACACCATATATTTT,CASSFPGRGSGNTIYF,few,TRBV7-9,NA,TRBJ1-3
TGTGCCAGCAGCTTTTGGGATATAGGAGAAAAACTGTTTTTT,CASSFWDIGEKLFF,many,TRBV7-2,NA,TRBJ1-4
TGTGCCAGCAGTTTATCGGAAGTGGTTAGCACAGATACGCAGTATTTT,CASSLSEVVSTDTQYF,NA,TRBV27,NA,TRBJ2-3
TGTGCCAGCAGCTTAGTGGGGACAGGGGGCTACAATGAGCAGTTCTTC,CASSLVGTGGYNEQFF,medium-sized,TRBV11-2,TRBD1,TRBJ2-1
TGTGCCAGCAGCTTCCCGGACAAGCTAAACTATGGCTACACCTTC,CASSFPDKLNYGYTF,NA,TRBV11-2,NA,TRBJ1-2
TGTGCCAGCAGCCTCTCCGCCGGACAGGGGTACGGCAATCAGCCCCAGCATTTT,CASSLSAGQGYGNQPQHF,NA,TRBV27,TRBD1,TRBJ1-5
TGTGCCAGCAGCGAGGGGACTAGCGGGGTAAATGAGCAGTTCTTC,CASSEGTSGVNEQFF,NA,TRBV9,TRBD2,TRBJ2-1
TGCGCCAGCAGTGAGTTTGGGGACAACAAAGAGACCCAGTACTTC,CASSEFGDNKETQYF,few,TRBV10-2,NA,TRBJ2-5
TGTGCCAGCAGCATGGGGCCTCTCTATGGCTACACCTTC,CASSMGPLYGYTF,NA,TRBV27,NA,TRBJ1-2
TGTGCCAGCAGTTCCGGTACGGGGGTTGGCTACACCTTC,CASSSGTGVGYTF,NA,TRBV27,NA,TRBJ1-2
TGTGCCAGCAGCCGCATGGGACAGCAAGAGAGCCAGTACTTC,CASSRMGQQESQYF,NA,TRBV14,TRBD1,TRBJ2-5